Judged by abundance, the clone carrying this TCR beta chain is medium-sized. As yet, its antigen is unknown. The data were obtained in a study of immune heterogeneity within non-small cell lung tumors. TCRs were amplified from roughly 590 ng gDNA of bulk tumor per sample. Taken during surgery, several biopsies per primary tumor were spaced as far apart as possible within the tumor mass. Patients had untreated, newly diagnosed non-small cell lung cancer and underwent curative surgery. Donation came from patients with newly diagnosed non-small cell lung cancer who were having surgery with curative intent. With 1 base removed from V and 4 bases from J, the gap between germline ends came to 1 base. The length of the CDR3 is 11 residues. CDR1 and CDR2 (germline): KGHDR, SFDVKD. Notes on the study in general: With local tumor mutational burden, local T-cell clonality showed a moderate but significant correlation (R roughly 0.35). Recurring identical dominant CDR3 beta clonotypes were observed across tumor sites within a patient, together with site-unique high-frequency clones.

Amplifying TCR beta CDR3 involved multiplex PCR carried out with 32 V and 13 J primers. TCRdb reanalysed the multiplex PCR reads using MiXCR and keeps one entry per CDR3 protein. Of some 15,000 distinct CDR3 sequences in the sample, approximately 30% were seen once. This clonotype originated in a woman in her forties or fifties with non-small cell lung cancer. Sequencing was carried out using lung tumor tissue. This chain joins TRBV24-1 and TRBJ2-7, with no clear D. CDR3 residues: CATSDFYEQYF. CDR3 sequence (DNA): TGTGCCACCAGTGATTTTTACGAGCAGTACTTC.